This paragraph covers one TCR beta chain sequence. These data are taken from a study of PD-L1 blockade in urothelial cancer. TCRdb's copy holds only in-frame clones and misses some; the assay was immunoSEQ multiplex PCR. The sample has about 80,000 clones; roughly 87% are singletons. The sequence was obtained from a woman aged 70-85 years with urothelial cancer. The source was PBMCs, collected around atezolizumab (anti-PD-L1) treatment.

The DNA for the CDR3 is TGTGCCAGTAGTATCCAGGCGAACACTGAAGCTTTCTTT. Protein product: CASSIQANTEAFF. V gene TRBV19 combines with J gene TRBJ1-1; D ambiguous. The CDR3 is made up of 13 amino acids. Trimming pared 3 bases from V and 1 base from J, leaving 6 bases between. Germline V CDR1 and CDR2: LNHDA, SQIVND (reference sequence).